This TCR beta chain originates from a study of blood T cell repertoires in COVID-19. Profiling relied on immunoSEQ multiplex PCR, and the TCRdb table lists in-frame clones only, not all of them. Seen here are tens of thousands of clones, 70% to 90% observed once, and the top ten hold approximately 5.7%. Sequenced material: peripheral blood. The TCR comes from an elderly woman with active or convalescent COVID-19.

CDR3 loop: CASSPTTSASYEQYF. CDR3 nucleotides: TGTGCCAGCAGCCCGACGACTAGCGCCTCCTACGAGCAGTACTTC. The chain couples TRBV4-2 to TRBJ2-7; TRBD2 agrees at 8 bases. V lost 4 bases, J lost 0 bases, and 5 bases stayed unmatched. The CDR3 loop spans 15 amino acids. CDR1 and CDR2 from the germline V gene are LGHNA and YNFKEQ.